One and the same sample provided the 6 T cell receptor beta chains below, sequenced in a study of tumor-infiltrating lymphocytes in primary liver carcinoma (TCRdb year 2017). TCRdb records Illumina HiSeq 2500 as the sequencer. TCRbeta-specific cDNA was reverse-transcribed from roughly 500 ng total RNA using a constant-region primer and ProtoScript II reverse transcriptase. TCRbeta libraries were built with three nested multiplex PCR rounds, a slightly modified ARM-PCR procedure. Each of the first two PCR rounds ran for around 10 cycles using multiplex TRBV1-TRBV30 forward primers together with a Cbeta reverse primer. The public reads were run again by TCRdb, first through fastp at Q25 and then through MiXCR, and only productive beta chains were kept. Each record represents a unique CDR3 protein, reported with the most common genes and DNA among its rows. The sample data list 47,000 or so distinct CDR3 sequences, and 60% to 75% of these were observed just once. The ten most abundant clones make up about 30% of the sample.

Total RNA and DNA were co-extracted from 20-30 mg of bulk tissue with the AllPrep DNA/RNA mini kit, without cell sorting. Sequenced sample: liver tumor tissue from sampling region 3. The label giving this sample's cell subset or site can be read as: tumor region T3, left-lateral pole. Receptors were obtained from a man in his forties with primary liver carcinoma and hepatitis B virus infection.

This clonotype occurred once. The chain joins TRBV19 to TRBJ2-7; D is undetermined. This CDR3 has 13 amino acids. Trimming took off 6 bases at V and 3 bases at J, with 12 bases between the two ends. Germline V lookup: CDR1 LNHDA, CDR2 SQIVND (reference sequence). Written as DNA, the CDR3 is TGTGCCAGTAGATTGGGGATGAACTACGAGCAGTACTTC. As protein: CASRLGMNYEQYF.

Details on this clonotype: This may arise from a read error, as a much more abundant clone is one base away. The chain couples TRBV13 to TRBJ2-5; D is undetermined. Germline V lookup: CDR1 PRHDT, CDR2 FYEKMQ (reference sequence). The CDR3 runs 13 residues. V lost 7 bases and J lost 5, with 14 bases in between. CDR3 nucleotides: TGTGCCAGCAAGTCCGGGCTCGGGGAGACCCAGTACTTC. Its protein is CASKSGLGETQYF.

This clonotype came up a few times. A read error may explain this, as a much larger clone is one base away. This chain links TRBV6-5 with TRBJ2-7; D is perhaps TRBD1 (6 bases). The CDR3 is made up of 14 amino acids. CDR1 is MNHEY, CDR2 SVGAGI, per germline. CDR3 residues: CVSQQEGGSYEQYF. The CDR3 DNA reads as TGTGTCAGCCAACAGGAAGGGGGCTCCTACGAGCAGTACTTC.

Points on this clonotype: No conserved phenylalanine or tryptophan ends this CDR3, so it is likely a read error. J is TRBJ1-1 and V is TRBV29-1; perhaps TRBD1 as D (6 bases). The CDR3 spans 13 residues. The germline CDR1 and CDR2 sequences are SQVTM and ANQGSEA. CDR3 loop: CRVVGGLNTEAFY. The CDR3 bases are TGCAGGGTTGTCGGGGGGCTGAACACTGAAGCTTTCTAT.

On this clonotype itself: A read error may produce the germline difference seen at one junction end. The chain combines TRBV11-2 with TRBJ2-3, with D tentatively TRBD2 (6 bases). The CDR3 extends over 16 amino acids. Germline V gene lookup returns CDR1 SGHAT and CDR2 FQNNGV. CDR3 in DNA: TGTGCGAGCAGCATAGCCTGGGCCGGGAGCGCGGATACGCAGTATTTT. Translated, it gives CASSIAWAGSADTQYF.

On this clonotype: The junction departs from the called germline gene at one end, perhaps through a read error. This chain's CDR3 is CAGSPTRGSGNTIYF. The CDR3 nucleotides are TGTGCCGGCAGTCCTACACGGGGCTCTGGAAACACCATATATTTT. This chain connects TRBV7-9 to TRBJ1-3; no definite D call. Germline V gives CDR1 SEHNR, CDR2 FQNEAQ (reference sequence). There are 15 residues in the CDR3.